This is a list of T cell receptor beta chains from one sample in a study of identical twins. TCRdb used MiXCR to reprocess the 5' RACE reads, holding one entry per CDR3 protein. Of approximately 1.8 million distinct CDR3 sequences in the sample, 32% are singletons; the top ten hold more than 0.25%. The sample taken for sequencing was cord blood. These receptors all stem from a newborn girl in good health. The CDR3 runs from the conserved cysteine through the conserved F or W. The D gene is left open where the match is weak. Expanded clones get a size class; other rows say once, few or many, or leave the size out.

CDR3: CASKQTGVSSGNTIYF
DNA: TGTGCCAGTAAACAGACAGGCGTGAGCTCTGGAAACACCATATATTTT
size: NA
J: TRBJ1-3
D: NA
V: TRBV19

CDR3: CASSQREGGEQYF
DNA: TGTGCCAGCAGCCAGAGAGAGGGGGGGGAGCAGTACTTC
size: few
J: TRBJ2-5
D: NA
V: TRBV14

CDR3: CASSSPDLAGSQTQYF
DNA: TGTGCCAGCAGCTCCCCCGATCTAGCGGGTTCGCAGACCCAGTACTTC
size: NA
J: TRBJ2-5
D: TRBD2
V: TRBV12-3/TRBV12-4

CDR3: CASSQGWDRTTEAFF
DNA: TGCGCCAGCAGCCAAGGATGGGACCGCACCACTGAAGCTTTCTTT
size: NA
J: TRBJ1-1
D: NA
V: TRBV4-1

CDR3: CASSFPVTGVNSPLHF
DNA: TGTGCCAGCAGTTTTCCGGTGACAGGGGTCAATTCACCCCTCCACTTT
size: few
J: TRBJ1-6
D: TRBD1
V: TRBV12-3/TRBV12-4

CDR3: CSAASGGLYNEQFF
DNA: TGCAGTGCTGCCAGCGGGGGCCTTTACAATGAGCAGTTCTTC
size: few
J: TRBJ2-1
D: TRBD2
V: TRBV20-1

CDR3: CASSPRQGVLAYNEQFF
DNA: TGTGCCAGCAGCCCCCGACAGGGGGTATTAGCCTACAATGAGCAGTTCTTC
size: NA
J: TRBJ2-1
D: TRBD1
V: TRBV11-1

CDR3: CASSKQGEQYF
DNA: TGTGCCAGCAGCAAACAGGGCGAGCAGTACTTC
size: few
J: TRBJ2-7
D: NA
V: TRBV21-1

CDR3: CSAGWSSTDTQYF
DNA: TGCAGTGCCGGGTGGTCCAGTACAGATACGCAGTATTTT
size: many
J: TRBJ2-3
D: NA
V: TRBV20-1

CDR3: CSPDPESTDTQYF
DNA: TGCAGTCCCGACCCAGAGAGCACAGATACGCAGTATTTT
size: NA
J: TRBJ2-3
D: NA
V: TRBV20-1

CDR3: CASSESGPGYTF
DNA: TGTGCCAGCAGTGAATCGGGGCCCGGCTACACCTTC
size: NA
J: TRBJ1-2
D: NA
V: TRBV2

CDR3: CASSEQGGTDTQYF
DNA: TGTGCCAGCAGTGAACAGGGTGGCACAGATACGCAGTATTTT
size: many
J: TRBJ2-3
D: NA
V: TRBV2

CDR3: CASSPGQPDTQYF
DNA: TGTGCCAGCTCACCGGGACAGCCAGATACGCAGTATTTT
size: NA
J: TRBJ2-3
D: TRBD1
V: TRBV18

CDR3: CASSLTGSHQPQHF
DNA: TGTGCCAGCAGTTTAACAGGGAGCCATCAGCCCCAGCATTTT
size: few
J: TRBJ1-5
D: NA
V: TRBV12-3/TRBV12-4

CDR3: CASSDRIGETRYF
DNA: TGTGCCAGCAGTGACCGAATTGGGGAGACCCGGTACTTC
size: NA
J: TRBJ2-4
D: NA
V: TRBV2

CDR3: CASRLAGGSQETQYF
DNA: TGTGCCAGCAGACTAGCGGGAGGGAGTCAAGAGACCCAGTACTTC
size: few
J: TRBJ2-5
D: TRBD2
V: TRBV25-1

CDR3: CASSTHRQGYEQFF
DNA: TGTGCCAGCAGCACCCACAGACAGGGATATGAGCAGTTCTTC
size: NA
J: TRBJ2-1
D: TRBD1
V: TRBV7-2

CDR3: CAWSLMSSEQFF
DNA: TGTGCCTGGAGTTTGATGAGTAGTGAGCAGTTCTTC
size: NA
J: TRBJ2-1
D: NA
V: TRBV30

CDR3: CASNPTSRADTQYF
DNA: TGCGCCAGCAACCCTACTAGCCGCGCAGATACGCAGTATTTT
size: few
J: TRBJ2-3
D: NA
V: TRBV5-1

CDR3: CASSQDATGGTEAFF
DNA: TGCGCCAGCAGCCAAGATGCGACAGGGGGCACTGAAGCTTTCTTT
size: NA
J: TRBJ1-1
D: TRBD1
V: TRBV4-1

CDR3: CASSLGKVYDRGYEQYF
DNA: TGTGCCAGCAGCTTGGGGAAAGTTTACGACAGGGGCTACGAGCAGTACTTC
size: NA
J: TRBJ2-7
D: TRBD1
V: TRBV5-5

CDR3: CASSQKGTGGTEAFF
DNA: TGCGCCAGCAGCCAAAAGGGGACAGGGGGCACTGAAGCTTTCTTT
size: few
J: TRBJ1-1
D: TRBD1
V: TRBV4-1

CDR3: CASTPGHNYGYTF
DNA: TGTGCCAGCACCCCGGGACATAACTATGGCTACACCTTC
size: many
J: TRBJ1-2
D: NA
V: TRBV28

CDR3: CSAVRDGHYEQYF
DNA: TGCAGTGCTGTTCGGGACGGACACTACGAGCAGTACTTC
size: few
J: TRBJ2-7
D: NA
V: TRBV20-1

CDR3: CSAAAALNADTQYF
DNA: TGCAGTGCCGCCGCAGCTCTGAACGCAGATACGCAGTATTTT
size: NA
J: TRBJ2-3
D: NA
V: TRBV20-1

CDR3: CATSESALTGTGGRGYNSPLHF
DNA: TGTGCCACCAGTGAATCAGCCCTGACCGGGACAGGGGGACGCGGCTATAATTCACCCCTCCACTTT
size: NA
J: TRBJ1-6
D: TRBD1
V: TRBV24-1

CDR3: CASSIQGARGYTF
DNA: TGTGCCAGCAGTATACAGGGGGCGCGAGGCTACACCTTC
size: few
J: TRBJ1-2
D: TRBD1
V: TRBV25-1

CDR3: CARRKVGASYNEQYF
DNA: TGCGCCAGGAGGAAGGTGGGGGCCTCCTACAATGAGCAGTACTTC
size: NA
J: TRBJ2-7
D: NA
V: TRBV10-1

CDR3: CASSFRKGIADTQYF
DNA: TGCGCCAGCAGCTTTCGAAAGGGTATTGCAGATACGCAGTATTTT
size: few
J: TRBJ2-3
D: NA
V: TRBV5-1

CDR3: CASSKSGTEQFF
DNA: TGTGCCAGCAGCAAGAGCGGCACTGAGCAGTTCTTC
size: few
J: TRBJ2-1
D: NA
V: TRBV7-2

CDR3: CASSLKAGFTGELFF
DNA: TGCGCCAGCAGCTTAAAAGCGGGATTTACCGGGGAGCTGTTTTTT
size: NA
J: TRBJ2-2
D: TRBD2
V: TRBV5-1

CDR3: CSASPNTDTQYF
DNA: TGCAGTGCTAGTCCTAACACAGATACGCAGTATTTT
size: many
J: TRBJ2-3
D: NA
V: TRBV20-1

CDR3: CSAQTRREVAETQYF
DNA: TGCAGTGCCCAGACAAGGCGGGAGGTAGCAGAGACCCAGTACTTC
size: NA
J: TRBJ2-5
D: TRBD2
V: TRBV20-1

CDR3: CASRWGQANTGELFF
DNA: TGTGCCAGCAGGTGGGGACAGGCTAACACCGGGGAGCTGTTTTTT
size: NA
J: TRBJ2-2
D: TRBD1
V: TRBV28

CDR3: CASSFRLAGGADTQYF
DNA: TGTGCCAGCAGCTTCAGACTAGCGGGGGGGGCAGATACGCAGTATTTT
size: few
J: TRBJ2-3
D: TRBD2
V: TRBV5-6

CDR3: CASTLAGGDTQYF
DNA: TGTGCCAGCACCCTAGCGGGAGGGGATACGCAGTATTTT
size: NA
J: TRBJ2-3
D: TRBD2
V: TRBV27

CDR3: CSARLGQVGPNQPQHF
DNA: TGCAGTGCTAGACTAGGACAGGTCGGGCCCAATCAGCCCCAGCATTTT
size: NA
J: TRBJ1-5
D: TRBD1
V: TRBV20-1